The T cell receptor (beta chain) described here comes from a study of blood T cells in healthy people across ages. Germline CDR1 LNHDA, CDR2 SQIVND (reference sequence). The ends were cut back, 3 bases at V and 4 bases at J, with 9 bases in the middle. There are 13 residues in the CDR3. Alongside a J-beta primer mix, a sample-barcoded 5' primer served in a second PCR lasting about 6 to 12 cycles. TCRdb fed the 5' RACE reads into MiXCR, producing one record per CDR3 protein. The table has roughly 570,000 distinct CDR3 sequences, roughly 29% seen once. Per-sample yields of isolated PBMCs were at least 7 million.

This clonotype originated in a woman between 70 and 85 years old in good health. Material: blood. The chain has TRBV19 and TRBJ1-2; TRBD1 might be the D (5 bases). The CDR3 loop is CASSMGTFYGYTF. CDR3 DNA sequence: TGTGCCAGTAGTATGGGGACGTTCTATGGCTACACCTTC.